This T cell receptor beta chain was captured by sequencing in a study of cytomegalovirus exposure and HLA in healthy donors. The PCR was carried out with 60 Vbeta primers and 13 Jbeta primers. Method: immunoSEQ multiplex PCR; TCRdb's copy keeps in-frame clones and lacks some. Of about 88,000 clones in the sample, about 77% are singletons; the top ten hold approximately 5%. Germline values: CDR1 SGHDT, CDR2 YYEEEE. V lost 5 bases, J lost 4 bases, and 10 bases lay in between. CDR3 length equals 12 residues. This clone was seen a few times. This chain links TRBV5-6 with TRBJ2-7; D gene unclear. Sequenced: PBMCs. The receptor comes from a woman in her thirties or forties in good health and CMV-seronegative. CDR3 in amino acids: CASSQNSYEQYF. The CDR3 DNA is TGTGCCAGCAGTCAGAACAGTTACGAGCAGTACTTC.